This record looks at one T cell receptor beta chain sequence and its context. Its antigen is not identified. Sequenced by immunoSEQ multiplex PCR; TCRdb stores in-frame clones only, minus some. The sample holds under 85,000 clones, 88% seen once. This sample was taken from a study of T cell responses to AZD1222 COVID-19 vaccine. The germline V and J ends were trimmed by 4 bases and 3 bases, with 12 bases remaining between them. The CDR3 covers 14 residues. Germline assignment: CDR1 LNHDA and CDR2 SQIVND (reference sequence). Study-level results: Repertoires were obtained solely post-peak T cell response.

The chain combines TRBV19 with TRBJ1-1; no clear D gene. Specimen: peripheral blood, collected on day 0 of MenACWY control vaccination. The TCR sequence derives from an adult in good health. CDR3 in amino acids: CASSKSTEDTEAFF. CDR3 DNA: TGTGCCAGTAGTAAGTCAACCGAAGACACTGAAGCTTTCTTT. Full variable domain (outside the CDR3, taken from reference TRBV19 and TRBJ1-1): DGGITQSPKYLFRKEGQNVTLSCEQNLNHDAMYWYRQDPGQGLRLIYYSQIVNDFQKGDIAEGYSVSREKKESFPLTVTSAQKNPTAFYLCASSKSTEDTEAFFGQGTRLTVV.